This TCR beta chain originates from a study of cytomegalovirus exposure and HLA in healthy donors. The PCR was carried out with 60 Vbeta primers and 13 Jbeta primers. This table comes from immunoSEQ multiplex PCR, and its TCRdb copy is limited to in-frame clones, with some not included. Here the sample spans over 30,000 clones, 80% being singletons. At sampling all donors were nominally healthy, likely with unrecorded immune exposures. This CDR3 has 15 residues. V lost 0 bases to trimming and J lost 2 bases, with 10 bases between them. From germline, CDR1 is MNHNY and CDR2 SVGAGI (reference sequence).

The material sequenced was PBMCs. The chain joins TRBV6-6 to TRBJ2-5, with a weak D call TRBD1 (5 bases). The source of this sequence is a male donor in good health and CMV-seronegative. CDR3 residues: CASSYSTEIQETQYF. DNA of the CDR3: TGTGCCAGCAGTTACTCGACAGAGATACAAGAGACCCAGTACTTC.